This paragraph reports one T cell receptor beta chain. This CDR3 has 13 residues. Trimming removed 5 bases from V and 7 bases from J, with 14 bases in between. Germline-derived CDR1 and CDR2 are MGHDK and SYGVNS. In the authors' methods: Estimation of nucleated cell counts relied on the amplification of reference gene primers. Sequenced by immunoSEQ multiplex PCR; TCRdb stores in-frame clones only, minus some. V, J and clone size are those of that table, while D and trimming were read from the DNA. The sample has about 310,000 clones; around 91% are singletons. Seattle participants joined during active infection and were tracked over time. This record comes from a study of blood T cell repertoires in COVID-19. Across the whole study: T cells, B-cell-depleted T cells, or PBMCs provided the cDNA or gDNA that served as material.

The receptor comes from a woman aged 40 to 55 with COVID-19, enrolled during active disease. V usage is TRBV25-1 and J usage is TRBJ2-5; no definite D call. The sequenced material came from peripheral blood. The CDR3 DNA reads TGTGCCAGCAGTATGACCCCACGAGGGACCCAGTACTTC. This codes for CASSMTPRGTQYF.